The clone carrying this TCR beta chain was observed a few times. Its specificity is not known. TCRdb redid the calling of the RACE reads with MiXCR, one entry per CDR3 protein. The table has 350,000 to 400,000 distinct CDR3 sequences, about 6% seen once; the top ten hold under 7%. Time point of the sample: patch test 2, 6 weeks after DPC sensitization. Treatment given: therapeutic diphenylcyclopropenone sensitization with weekly scalp DPC. Patients had alopecia, were aged 18 to 70, and were not pregnant. V gave up 5 bases and J gave up 3 bases, with 8 bases separating them. This CDR3 contains 13 residues. Germline CDR1 reads SEHNR; CDR2 reads FQNEAQ (reference sequence). The source of the sample is a study of human T cells and chemical hapten exposure. Looking at the study overall: 2% DPC applied to an approximately 2 cm by approximately 2 cm arm area sensitized donors. The study, taken as a whole, reports: The formation of large CDR3 similarity clusters by expanded TCRs significantly exceeded that of controls.

This sequence originates from a woman between 18 and 30 years old with alopecia areata. Some clones in this sample may be carry-over from other donors' samples. The input for sequencing was whole blood, taken in connection with sensitization to the hapten diphenylcyclopropenone (DPC). The V call is TRBV7-9, the J call TRBJ2-1; D uncertain. The CDR3 reads CASSRAGYNEQFF. The CDR3 nucleotides read TGTGCCAGCAGCAGGGCAGGCTACAATGAGCAGTTCTTC.